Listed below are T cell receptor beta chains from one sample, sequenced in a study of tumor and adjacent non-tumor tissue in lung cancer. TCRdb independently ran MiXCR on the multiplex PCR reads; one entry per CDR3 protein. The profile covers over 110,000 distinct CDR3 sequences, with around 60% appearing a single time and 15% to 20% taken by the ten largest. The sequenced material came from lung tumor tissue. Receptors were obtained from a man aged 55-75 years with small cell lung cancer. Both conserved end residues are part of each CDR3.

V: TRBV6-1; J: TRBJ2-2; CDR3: CANSELAANTGELFF
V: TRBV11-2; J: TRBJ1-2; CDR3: CACRNPGGSYGYTF
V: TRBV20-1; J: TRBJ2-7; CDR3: CSAESGTSGLYEQYF
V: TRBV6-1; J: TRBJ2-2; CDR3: CASSSWARELFF
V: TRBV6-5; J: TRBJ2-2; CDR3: CASSSHAWGGELFF
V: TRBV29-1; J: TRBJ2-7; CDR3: CSVVWVAGGPNPGEQYF
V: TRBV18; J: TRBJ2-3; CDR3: CASSPPGLRLQYF
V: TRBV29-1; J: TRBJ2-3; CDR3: CSVQTGSTDMQYF
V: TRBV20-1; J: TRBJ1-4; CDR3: CSASFRAGEKLFF
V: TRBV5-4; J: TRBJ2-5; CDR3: CASSTGQGGGTQYF
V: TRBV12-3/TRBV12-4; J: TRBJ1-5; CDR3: CASSQRDRSNQPQHF
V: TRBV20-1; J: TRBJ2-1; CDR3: CSARAPSGIGRDEQFF
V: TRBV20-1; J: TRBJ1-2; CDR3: CSAATGTVYNYGYTF
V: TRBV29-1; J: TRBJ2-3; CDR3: CSAVKWGVDADTQYF
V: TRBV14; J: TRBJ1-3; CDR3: CASSQDLVSSGNTIYF
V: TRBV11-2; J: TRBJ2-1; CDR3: CANSLTAVAGGGVPELF
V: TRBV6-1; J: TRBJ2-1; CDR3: CASTRLAGMLNEQFF
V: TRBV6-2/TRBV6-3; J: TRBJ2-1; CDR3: CASSSGQVFGEQFF
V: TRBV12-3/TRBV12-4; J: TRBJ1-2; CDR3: CASSFAAWGQSHNTF
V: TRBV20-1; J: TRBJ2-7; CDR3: CSARGGQGSYEQYF
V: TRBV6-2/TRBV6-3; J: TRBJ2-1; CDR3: CASSYRGETYNGQFF
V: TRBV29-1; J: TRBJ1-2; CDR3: CSTRGDEDGYTF
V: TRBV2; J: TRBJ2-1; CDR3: CASSSMSRGEQFF
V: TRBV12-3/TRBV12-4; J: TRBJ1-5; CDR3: CVSTFLGRGNQPQHF
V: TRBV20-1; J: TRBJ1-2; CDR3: CSATTGMGGYGYTF
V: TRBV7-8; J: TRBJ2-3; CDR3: CASSLAPGLIGRAGIDTQYF
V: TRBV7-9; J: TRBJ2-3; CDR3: CASSDQGTSGYYREPTDTQYF
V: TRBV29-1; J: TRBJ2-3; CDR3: CSAAKTGVTDTQYF
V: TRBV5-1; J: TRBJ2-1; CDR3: CASSSGDSTSYNEQFF
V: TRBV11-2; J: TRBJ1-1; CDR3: CASSLDGFAGGTEAIF
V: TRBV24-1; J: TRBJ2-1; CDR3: CATSGTSVRVDEQFF
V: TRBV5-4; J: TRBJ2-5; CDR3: CAKSLKLAEETQYF
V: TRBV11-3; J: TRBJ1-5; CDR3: CASSFVLYTPRDGNQPQHF
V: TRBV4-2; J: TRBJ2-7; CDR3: CASSQDGREEYF
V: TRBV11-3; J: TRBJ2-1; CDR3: CASSLRTYNEQFF
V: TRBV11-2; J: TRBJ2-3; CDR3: CASSSEAGVHMQYF
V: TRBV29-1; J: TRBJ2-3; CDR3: CSAFSVAGGQRTDMQYF